The 17 T cell receptor beta chains below all came from one sample that was sequenced in a study of cytomegalovirus exposure and HLA in healthy donors. PCR primers comprised 60 Vbeta and 13 Jbeta primers. Method: immunoSEQ multiplex PCR; TCRdb's copy keeps in-frame clones and lacks some. The sample contains under 200,000 clones, almost 80% of which appear only once. Sequenced sample: PBMCs. These receptors were obtained from a man aged 25-45 years in good health and CMV-seronegative.

The chain has TRBV14 and TRBJ2-2; no definite D call. The CDR3 runs to 14 residues. The germline CDR1 and CDR2 sequences are SGHDN and FVKESK. The V and J ends lost 2 bases and 1 base respectively, with 5 bases between them. The CDR3, as DNA: TGTGCCAGCAGCCAACTGCGGAACACCGGGGAGCTGTTTTTT. Its protein product is CASSQLRNTGELFF. The full variable domain, in which reference TRBV14 and TRBJ2-2 provide the parts outside the CDR3, is EAGVTQFPSHSVIEKGQTVTLRCDPISGHDNLYWYRRVMGKEIKFLLHFVKESKQDESGMPNNRFLAERTGGTYSTLKVQPAELEDSGVYFCASSQLRNTGELFFGEGSRLTVL.

This chain links TRBV4-3 with TRBJ1-1; the D is unclear. The V and J ends lost 2 bases and 0 bases respectively, with 10 bases between them. The CDR3 contains 15 residues. The germline CDR1 and CDR2 sequences are LGHNA and YSLEER. Here the CDR3 reads CASSQMAPLNTEAFF. CDR3 bases: TGCGCCAGCAGCCAAATGGCCCCCCTGAACACTGAAGCTTTCTTT.

The table lists this clone with a few counts. V is TRBV19 and J is TRBJ2-2; TRBD1 agrees at 9 bases. Germline V gene sequence: CDR1 LNHDA, CDR2 SQIVND (reference sequence). This CDR3 spans 16 amino acids. Trimming cost V 5 bases and J 5 bases; bases outside gene matches: 9. Here the CDR3 DNA reads TGTGCCAGTAGTGCCCAACAGGGGGCTAAGACCGGGGAGCTGTTTTTT. Encoded protein: CASSAQQGAKTGELFF.

The chain uses TRBV25-1 and TRBJ2-7; D is possibly TRBD2 (6 bases). V was clipped by 10 bases and J by 3 bases, with 13 bases between them. The CDR3 spans 12 residues. Germline V gene lookup returns CDR1 MGHDK and CDR2 SYGVNS. The chain's CDR3 is CATQRGIYEQYF. Here the CDR3 DNA reads TGTGCCACCCAACGGGGGATCTACGAGCAGTACTTC.

This rearrangement joins TRBV11-1 to TRBJ1-4, with 7 bases lining up with TRBD1. The germline V gene encodes CDR1 SGHAT and CDR2 FQDESV (reference sequence). The J segment lost 7 bases and the V segment lost 2 bases, leaving 7 bases of the junction unmatched. The CDR3 is 15 amino acids. The CDR3 sequence is CASSLYAGGPEKLFF. Written as DNA, the CDR3 is TGTGCCAGCAGCTTATACGCAGGGGGTCCTGAAAAACTGTTTTTT.

The chain recombines TRBV6-6 with TRBJ1-1; D gene unclear. There are 14 residues in the CDR3. The germline V and J ends were trimmed by 0 bases and 3 bases, with 8 bases remaining between them. Germline lookup yields CDR1 MNHNY and CDR2 SVGAGI (reference sequence). The CDR3 DNA is TGTGCCAGCAGTTACTCGTTCGGGGACACTGAAGCTTTCTTT. Encoded protein: CASSYSFGDTEAFF.

The chain is built from TRBV28 and TRBJ2-7; TRBD1 matches 8 bases. Germline CDR1 and CDR2: MDHEN and SYDVKM. The CDR3 runs 12 residues. The ends lost 5 bases at V and 7 bases at J; junction bases unmatched: 4. CDR3 sequence reads: CASSRQGREQYF. Written as DNA, the CDR3 is TGTGCCAGCAGTCGACAGGGGCGAGAGCAGTACTTC. Variable domain in full (rest from reference TRBV28 and TRBJ2-7): DVKVTQSSRYLVKRTGEKVFLECVQDMDHENMFWYRQDPGLGLRLIYFSYDVKMKEKGDIPEGYSVSREKKERFSLILESASTNQTSMYLCASSRQGREQYFGPGTRLTVT.

This clone was seen only once. The rearrangement joins TRBV2 to TRBJ2-5; 7 nucleotides line up with TRBD1. Germline CDR1 SNHLY, CDR2 FYNNEI. The CDR3 length is 15 residues. V lost 2 bases, J lost 4 bases, and 7 bases stayed unmatched. This CDR3 reads CASSETGARRETQYF. CDR3 nucleotide sequence: TGTGCCAGCAGTGAAACAGGGGCTAGGCGAGAGACCCAGTACTTC.

This chain links TRBV4-3 with TRBJ2-3; D not certain. Trimming stripped 2 bases from V and 6 bases from J, with 9 bases between. CDR1 is LGHNA and CDR2 is YSLEER in the germline V gene. CDR3 length: 13 amino acids. The CDR3, as DNA: TGCGCCAGCAGCCAATGGCCCGGGGATACGCAGTATTTT. Residues: CASSQWPGDTQYF.

This clone showed up just a few times. The chain links TRBV10-3 to TRBJ2-7; 10 positions agree with TRBD1. The CDR3 is 14 residues long. Losses at the gene ends were 2 bases for V and 7 bases for J; bases not matched to a gene: 5. Per the germline V gene, CDR1 is ENHRY and CDR2 is SYGVKD. In DNA, the CDR3 is TGTGCCATCAGTGAGCGACAGGGGGCGAGGGAGCAGTACTTC. It codes for CAISERQGAREQYF.

This clone was recorded once. The chain uses TRBV2 and TRBJ2-7; no clear D. Trimming removed 2 bases from V and 4 bases from J, with 3 bases in between. Germline assignment: CDR1 SNHLY and CDR2 FYNNEI. The CDR3 sequence is 11 residues long. The CDR3 reads CASSELYEQYF. CDR3 in DNA: TGTGCCAGCAGTGAACTTTACGAGCAGTACTTC.

This chain connects TRBV27 to TRBJ2-7; 8 bases fit TRBD2. V was clipped by 6 bases and J by 4 bases; unmatched bases: 11. The germline CDR1 and CDR2 sequences are MNHEY and SMNVEV (reference sequence). CDR3 length: 15 amino acids. In nucleotides, the CDR3 is TGTGCCAGCAGCTCTTGGAGCGGGAGCAGATACGAGCAGTACTTC. It codes for CASSSWSGSRYEQYF.

The V call is TRBV11-2, the J call TRBJ1-2; no clear D gene. Trimming removed 5 bases at V and 4 bases at J, with 17 bases between. Looked up from germline, CDR1 is SGHAT and CDR2 is FQNNGV. The CDR3 contains 15 residues. The CDR3 DNA reads TGTGCCAGCAGCAGAGGGCAAGAGGTGCGCTATGGCTACACCTTC. This translates into CASSRGQEVRYGYTF.

This clone was detected a few times. V is TRBV30 and J is TRBJ1-6; possibly TRBD1 for D (5 bases). CDR3 length equals 11 residues. Trimming left V 7 bases short and J 12 bases short, with 13 bases between. Germline lookup yields CDR1 GTSNPN and CDR2 SVGIG (reference sequence). The CDR3 loop reads CASRWGEPLHF. As DNA, the CDR3 is TGTGCCTCAAGATGGGGGGAACCCCTCCACTTT.

The genes are TRBV5-1 and TRBJ2-1; the match to TRBD2 covers 12 bases. This CDR3 contains 16 residues. With V trimmed by 4 bases and J by 0 bases, 2 bases remained unmatched. CDR1 and CDR2 from the germline V gene are SGHRS and YFSETQ. The CDR3 here is CASSMTSGSSYNEQFF. CDR3 coding DNA: TGCGCCAGCAGCATGACTAGCGGGAGCTCCTACAATGAGCAGTTCTTC.

This clone was detected only once. The chain has TRBV7-2 and TRBJ1-1; D gene uncertain. Germline CDR1 is SGHTA and CDR2 is FQGNSA. Trimming shortened V by 4 bases and J by 3 bases, and 9 bases separated the two germline ends. This CDR3 comprises 13 residues. CDR3 in amino acids: CASSSRRDTEAFF. CDR3 nucleotides: TGTGCCAGCAGCTCGCGGCGGGACACTGAAGCTTTCTTT.

The chain links TRBV30 to TRBJ1-1, with TRBD1 identical over 8 bases. The CDR3 is 14 amino acids. Trimming at V came to 0 bases and at J to 5 bases, leaving 5 bases not matched to a gene. CDR1 is GTSNPN, CDR2 SVGIG, per germline (reference sequence). As DNA, the CDR3 is TGTGCCTGGAGTGTACTAACAGGGGGAACTGAAGCTTTCTTT. Translated, it gives CAWSVLTGGTEAFF.